This section outlines one TCR beta chain sequence together with its context. Authors' data handling: Amplification with reference gene primers provided the estimates of nucleated cell counts. Measured with immunoSEQ multiplex PCR; TCRdb has only the in-frame clones, and not every one. V and J calls and clone size are given by that table; D and trimming were obtained from the DNA. The table has about 330,000 clones, approximately 88% seen once. This record comes from a study of blood T cell repertoires in COVID-19. Seattle patient enrollment occurred during active infection, with longitudinal follow-up thereafter. V was pared by 6 bases and J by 3 bases, with 10 bases between. CDR1 and CDR2 (germline): SGHTA, FQGTGA. This CDR3 has 13 amino acids.

The chain recombines TRBV7-3 with TRBJ2-3; TRBD1 is a possible D gene (6 bases). The sequenced material came from peripheral blood. This sequence originates from a man in his thirties or forties with COVID-19, enrolled during active disease. In DNA form, the CDR3 reads TGTGCCAGCAGTCGACAGGTAACAGATACGCAGTATTTT. It is translated as CASSRQVTDTQYF.